These 6 T cell receptor beta chains share one sample of origin, sequenced in a study of T cells in localized non-small cell lung cancer (dated by TCRdb to between 2020 and 2021). The library was built by means of the immunoSEQ multiplex PCR assay. This is the immuneACCESS table as TCRdb keeps it, with only in-frame sequences that have V and J called. A part of the clones is gone; compared with another copy, unresolved V genes explain less than half, and the rest is unexplained. Present in this sample are 70,000 to 95,000 clones, under 95% of which were seen just once. Over 4% of the sample is taken by the ten largest. This specimen consisted of PBMCs, obtained before any cancer treatment. The receptors come from a woman aged 35-70 years with stage II squamous cell lung carcinoma.

The gene calls are TRBV27 and TRBJ1-1, with D possibly matching TRBD1 (6 bases). Germline CDR1 MNHEY, CDR2 SMNVEV (reference sequence). V was clipped by 9 bases and J by 1 base, with 12 bases between them. CDR3 size: 13 residues. CDR3 bases: TGTGCCAGTCGAACAGGGTCGAACACTGAAGCTTTCTTT. Amino acid sequence: CASRTGSNTEAFF.

This chain joins TRBV7-2 and TRBJ2-1, with unresolved D. The germline V and J ends were trimmed by 4 bases and 8 bases, with 6 bases remaining between them. The germline CDR1 and CDR2 sequences are SGHTA and FQGNSA. The CDR3 runs to 11 residues. CDR3 bases: TGTGCCAGCAGCTCGGTTGATGAGCAGTTCTTC. Protein sequence: CASSSVDEQFF.

This clone was seen a handful of times. This sequence joins TRBV5-4 and TRBJ2-5, with a tentative D call TRBD1 (6 bases). The CDR3 has 15 residues. Germline V gene data show CDR1 as SGHNT and CDR2 as YYREEE (reference sequence). Trimming took 4 bases from V and 4 from J, leaving 17 bases between them. CDR3 region: CASSLPGRGPETQYF. The CDR3 DNA reads as TGTGCCAGCAGCCTCCCCGGCAGGGGACCAGAGACCCAGTACTTC. The full variable domain, in which reference TRBV5-4 and TRBJ2-5 provide the parts outside the CDR3, is ETGVTQSPTHLIKTRGQQVTLRCSSQSGHNTVSWYQQALGQGPQFIFQYYREEENGRGNFPPRFSGLQFPNYSSELNVNALELDDSALYLCASSLPGRGPETQYFGPGTRLLVL.

J is TRBJ1-2 and V is TRBV6-6; D is undetermined. Trimming shortened V by 5 bases and J by 1 base, and 8 bases separated the two germline ends. The CDR3 contains 13 residues. Germline V gene sequence: CDR1 MNHNY, CDR2 SVGAGI (reference sequence). CDR3 sequence reads: CASSLRINYGYTF. The CDR3 region has the DNA TGTGCCAGCAGTCTCCGGATTAACTATGGCTACACCTTC.

CDR3: CASSPRERPLTGELFF. Written as DNA, the CDR3 is TGTGCCAGCAGCCCCCGGGAGCGGCCTCTCACCGGGGAGCTGTTTTTT. The chain employs TRBV5-6 and TRBJ2-2, with D perhaps matching TRBD2 (6 bases). V was trimmed by 4 bases and J by 4 bases, leaving 17 bases between them. CDR1 and CDR2 from the germline V gene are SGHDT and YYEEEE. The length of the CDR3 is 16 residues.

The chain recombines TRBV29-1 with TRBJ2-3; possible D gene TRBD2, 5 bases. This CDR3 comprises 13 residues. Trimming cost V 7 bases and J 1 base, with 12 bases left between them. Germline V CDR1 and CDR2: SQVTM, ANQGSEA. Written as DNA, the CDR3 is TGCAGCGCTTCTCTCGGGGGCACAGATACGCAGTATTTT. Its translation is CSASLGGTDTQYF.